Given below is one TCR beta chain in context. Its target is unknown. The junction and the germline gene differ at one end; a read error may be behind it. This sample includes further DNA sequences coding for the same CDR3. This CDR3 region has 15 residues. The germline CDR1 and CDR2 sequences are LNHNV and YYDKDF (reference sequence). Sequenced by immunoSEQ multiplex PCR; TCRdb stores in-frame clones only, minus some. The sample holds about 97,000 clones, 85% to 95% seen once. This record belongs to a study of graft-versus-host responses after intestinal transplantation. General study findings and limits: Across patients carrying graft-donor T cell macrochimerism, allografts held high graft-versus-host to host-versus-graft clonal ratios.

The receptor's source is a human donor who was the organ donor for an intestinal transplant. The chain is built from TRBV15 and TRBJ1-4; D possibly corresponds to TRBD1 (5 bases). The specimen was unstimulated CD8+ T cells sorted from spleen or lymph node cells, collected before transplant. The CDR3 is CATSRDRGGVEKLFF. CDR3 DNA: TGTGCTACCAGCAGAGATCGGGGGGGAGTGGAAAAACTGTTTTTT.